The T cell receptor beta chain under discussion was sequenced for a study of T cell responses to AZD1222 COVID-19 vaccine (dated by TCRdb to the early 2020s). With regard to the full study: A total of approximately 230 trial participants underwent TCR sequencing, of whom approximately 210 received two doses of AZD1222 and about 26 received two doses of the MenACWY control vaccine. Trial participants were enrolled into age subgroups of 18-55, 56-69 and 70-plus years, which contained about 160, 30 and 59 TCR-sequenced participants, respectively.

In regard to this clone: Its antigen is not yet known. Base qualities are not provided; no much larger clone lies one nucleotide away.

The time point tag for this specimen amounts to: about 28 days (+/-7) after the second vaccine dose. AZD1222 recipients given second doses at about 4 weeks or at about 12 weeks were pooled, since spike-specific TCR depth and breadth were not found to differ between the two schedules. Vaccinee samples were obtained from the UK trials COV001 and COV002, which included a single-blind randomized controlled phase 2/3 trial of AZD1222 (ChAdOx1 nCoV-19) in healthy adults. Trial participant PBMC samples were collected at day 0 and day 28 after the second dose for TCRbeta chain sequencing. The CDR3 regions of human TCRbeta chains were analyzed by immunosequencing. Concerning the study's data processing: Repertoire TCRs were matched against a reference library of SARS-CoV-2-specific TCRs generated with the MIRA antigen-specificity platform. Breadth was defined as the fraction of unique TCRs that were SARS-CoV-2-associated. Depth was defined as the fraction of total T cells that were SARS-CoV-2-associated. Using the MIRA data, each spike-specific TCR was assigned both to the spike region to which the TCR was reactive and to a CD4 or CD8 class. Log10-transformed breadth and depth values were compared by one-way ANOVA with Sidak's multiple comparisons tests. Sourced from immuneACCESS, this table was stored by TCRdb with only in-frame sequences that have V and J called. A share of the clones is absent; for the studies checked, an unresolved V gene accounts for under half, and the remainder has no known explanation. V and J calls and clone size are as listed in that table; D and trimming were resolved from the DNA. The sample data list 13,000 or so clones, and more than 80% of these were observed just once. Around 40% of the sample lies in the top ten.

Including cysteine and phenylalanine, the CDR3 has 13 amino acids. Solely the CDR3 DNA is kept, with 39 bases framed from the first base. CDR1 and CDR2 are read off the germline V gene (reference sequence) as GTSNPN and SVGIG. At the junction V is shortened by 2 bases and J by 3 bases, with 11 bases in between. Here is what the overall study found, with its caveats: Because no day 14 peak-response samples were available, repertoires were characterized only after the peak T cell response. The 56-69-year group was small, and its depth increase did not reach significance, likely because of low power. The vaccine-associated CD4 TCRs covered the entire spike protein, and the dominant responses fell in regions 160-218 and 743-854. Epitopes outside the regions mutated in the B.1.351 and B.1.1.7 variants were reportedly recognized by nearly half of the unique spike-specific TCRs. A significant rise in spike-specific TCR breadth and depth was observed after two AZD1222 doses relative to day 0 and relative to MenACWY recipients. Conclusions about previously exposed vaccinees are limited because only six or seven AZD1222 recipients were SARS-CoV-2 seropositive at baseline. Participants were mostly white British and included more females than males, and it was suggested by the authors that clonal diversity may have been underestimated.

The sequence joins TRBV30 to TRBJ2-7, with the D gene possibly TRBD1 or TRBD2, each one fitting 5 bases. This TCR was recovered from an adult who received the AZD1222 COVID-19 vaccine. The source was peripheral blood, collected 28 days after the second AZD1222 dose. The CDR3 reads CAWSRGAGYEQYF. The DNA is as follows: TGTGCCTGGAGTCGAGGGGCAGGCTACGAGCAGTACTTC.